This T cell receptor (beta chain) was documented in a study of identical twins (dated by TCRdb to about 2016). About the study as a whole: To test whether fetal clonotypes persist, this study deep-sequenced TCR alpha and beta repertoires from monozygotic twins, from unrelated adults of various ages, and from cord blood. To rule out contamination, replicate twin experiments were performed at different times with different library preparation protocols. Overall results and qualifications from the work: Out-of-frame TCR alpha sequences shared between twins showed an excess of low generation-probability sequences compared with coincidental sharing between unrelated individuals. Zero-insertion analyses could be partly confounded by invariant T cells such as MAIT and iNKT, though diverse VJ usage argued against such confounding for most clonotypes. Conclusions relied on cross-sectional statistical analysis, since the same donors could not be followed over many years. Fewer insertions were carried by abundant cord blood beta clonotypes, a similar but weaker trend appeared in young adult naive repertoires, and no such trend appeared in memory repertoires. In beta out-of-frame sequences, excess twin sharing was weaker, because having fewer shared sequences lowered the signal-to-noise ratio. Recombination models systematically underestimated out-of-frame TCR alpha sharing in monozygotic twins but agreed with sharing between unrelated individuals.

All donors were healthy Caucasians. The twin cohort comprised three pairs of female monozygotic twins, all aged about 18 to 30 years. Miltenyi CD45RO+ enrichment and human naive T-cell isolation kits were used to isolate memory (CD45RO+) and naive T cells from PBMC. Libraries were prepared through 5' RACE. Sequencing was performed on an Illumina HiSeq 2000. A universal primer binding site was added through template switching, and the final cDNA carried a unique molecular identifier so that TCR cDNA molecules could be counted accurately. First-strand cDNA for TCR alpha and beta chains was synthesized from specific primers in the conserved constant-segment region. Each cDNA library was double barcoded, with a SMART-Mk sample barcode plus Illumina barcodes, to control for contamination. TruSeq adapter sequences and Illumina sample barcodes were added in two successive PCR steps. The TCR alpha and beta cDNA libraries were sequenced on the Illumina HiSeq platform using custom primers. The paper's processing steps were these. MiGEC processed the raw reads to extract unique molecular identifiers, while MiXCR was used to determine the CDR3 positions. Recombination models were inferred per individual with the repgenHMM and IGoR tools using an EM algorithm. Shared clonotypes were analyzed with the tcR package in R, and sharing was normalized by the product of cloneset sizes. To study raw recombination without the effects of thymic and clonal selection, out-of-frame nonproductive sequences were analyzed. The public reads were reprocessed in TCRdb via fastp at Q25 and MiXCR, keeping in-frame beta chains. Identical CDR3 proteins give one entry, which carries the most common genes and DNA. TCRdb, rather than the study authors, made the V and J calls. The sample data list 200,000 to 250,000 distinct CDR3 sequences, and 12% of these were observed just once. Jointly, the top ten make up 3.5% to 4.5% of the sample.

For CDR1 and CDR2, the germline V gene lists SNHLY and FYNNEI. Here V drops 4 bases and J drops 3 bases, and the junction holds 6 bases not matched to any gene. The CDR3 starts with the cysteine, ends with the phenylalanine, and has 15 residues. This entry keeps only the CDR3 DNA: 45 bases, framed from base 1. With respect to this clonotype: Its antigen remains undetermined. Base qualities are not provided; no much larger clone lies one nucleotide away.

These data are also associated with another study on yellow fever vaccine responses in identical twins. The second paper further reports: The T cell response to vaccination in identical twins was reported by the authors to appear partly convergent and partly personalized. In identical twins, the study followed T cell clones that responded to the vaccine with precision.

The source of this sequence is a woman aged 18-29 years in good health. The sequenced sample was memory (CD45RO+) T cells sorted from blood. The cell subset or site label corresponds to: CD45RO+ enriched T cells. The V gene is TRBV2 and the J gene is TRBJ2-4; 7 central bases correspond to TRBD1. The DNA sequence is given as TGTGCCAGCAGTGGACAGGGTGGTAGCAAAAACATTCAGTACTTC. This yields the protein CASSGQGGSKNIQYF. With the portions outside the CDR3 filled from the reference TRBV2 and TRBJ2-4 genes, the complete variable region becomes EPEVTQTPSHQVTQMGQEVILRCVPISNHLYFYWYRQILGQKVEFLVSFYNNEISEKSEIFDDQFSVERPDGSNFTLKIRSTKLEDSAMYFCASSGQGGSKNIQYFGAGTRLSVL.